This T cell receptor beta chain derives from a study of technical replicates of blood from a handful of donors. Data came from immunoSEQ multiplex PCR; TCRdb stores just in-frame clones and leaves some out. The table includes 12,000 or so clones, 90% to 95% detected once. The V gene's germline CDR1 is SNHLY and CDR2 FYNNEI. The J segment lost 3 bases and the V segment lost 4 bases, leaving 4 bases of the junction unmatched. This CDR3 comprises 14 residues. The chain uses TRBV2 and TRBJ1-2; the match to TRBD1 covers 8 bases. The sequenced sample was PBMCs. The TCR originated in a human donor in good health. The CDR3 protein is CASSAQGADYGYTF. DNA of the CDR3: TGTGCCAGCAGTGCTCAGGGGGCCGACTATGGCTACACCTTC.